Shown below are 8 T cell receptor beta chains from a single sample sequenced in a study of blood T cell repertoires in COVID-19. This table comes from immunoSEQ multiplex PCR, and its TCRdb copy is limited to in-frame clones, with some not included. Altogether around 230,000 clones are present, around 90% being singletons, with the ten largest covering over 9%. The sample consisted of PBMCs or T cells enriched from blood (not recorded which). These receptor sequences come from a man younger than 35 with acute COVID-19.

The rearrangement uses TRBV28 and TRBJ2-7, with TRBD2 matching over 12 bases. CDR3 length: 16 amino acids. The germline CDR1 and CDR2 sequences are MDHEN and SYDVKM. The trim removed 5 bases at V and 2 bases at J, leaving 7 bases unmatched. CDR3 nucleotides: TGTGCCAGCAGTCAATCGACTAGCGGGAGAGCCTACGAGCAGTACTTC. This encodes CASSQSTSGRAYEQYF.

The chain uses TRBV6-6 and TRBJ1-5; the D gene is possibly TRBD1 (6 bases). The CDR3 extends over 16 amino acids. CDR1 and CDR2 from the germline V gene are MNHNY and SVGAGI (reference sequence). V lost 5 bases, J lost 0 bases, and 14 bases lay in between. CDR3 sequence reads: CASSQQGGLSNQPQHF. The CDR3 region has the DNA TGTGCCAGCAGTCAACAAGGGGGTCTTAGCAATCAGCCCCAGCATTTT.

The J gene is TRBJ1-4, the V gene TRBV7-8; D not resolved. The V end was cut by 5 bases, the J end by 5 bases, with 12 bases between. The CDR3 has 14 amino acids. The germline V gene has CDR1 SGHVS and CDR2 FQNEAQ. The CDR3 sequence is CASSLQLTNEKLFF. The DNA for the CDR3 is TGTGCCAGCAGCCTACAGTTAACAAATGAAAAACTGTTTTTT.

This rearrangement joins TRBV6-2 or TRBV6-3 to TRBJ2-7, with D possibly being TRBD2 (5 bases). This CDR3 is 14 amino acids long. The V end was cut by 2 bases, the J end by 3 bases, with 11 bases between. Per germline, CDR1 MNHEY and CDR2 SVGEGT. This chain's CDR3 is CASSYGLAYYEQYF. The DNA for the CDR3 is TGTGCCAGCAGTTACGGGCTAGCCTACTACGAGCAGTACTTC.

This chain links TRBV5-1 with TRBJ1-2; 8 bases agree with TRBD1. The V gene end was trimmed by 5 bases and the J gene end by 3 bases; junction bases not matched to a gene: 0. CDR1 and CDR2 (germline): SGHRS, YFSETQ. The CDR3 has 12 residues. CDR3 sequence: CASRTGDYGYTF. In nucleotides, the CDR3 is TGCGCCAGCAGGACAGGGGACTATGGCTACACCTTC.

The V call is TRBV9, the J call TRBJ2-7, with a weak D call TRBD1 (5 bases). The V end was cut by 0 bases, the J end by 0 bases, with 7 bases between. This CDR3 has 14 amino acids. In germline, CDR1 is SGDLS, CDR2 YYNGEE. The CDR3: CASSVATDSYEQYF. CDR3 sequence (DNA): TGTGCCAGCAGCGTAGCGACAGACTCCTACGAGCAGTACTTC.

The CDR3 region is CASSGPAGEAHKQFF. For the CDR3, the DNA is TGTGCCAGCAGTGGCCCAGCGGGAGAAGCACATAAGCAGTTCTTC. The chain uses TRBV6-6 and TRBJ2-1; 8 nucleotides agree with TRBD2. The CDR3 is 15 residues long. The V and J ends lost 5 bases and 11 bases, in that order; junction bases with no gene match: 14. Germline CDR1 and CDR2: MNHNY and SVGAGI (reference sequence).

The rearrangement joins TRBV29-1 to TRBJ2-3; TRBD1 matches at 9 bases. Germline V gives CDR1 SQVTM, CDR2 ANQGSEA. Germline trimming cut 4 bases from V and 6 bases from J; bases unmatched to any gene: 8. The CDR3 covers 14 residues. CDR3 DNA: TGCAGCGTTGCAAGGGGACAGGGTTTCGATACGCAGTATTTT. It specifies CSVARGQGFDTQYF.